These 29 T cell receptor beta chains were all obtained from the same sample, sequenced in a study of blood T cells in healthy people across ages. Primed by a sample-barcoded 5' primer and a J-beta primer mix, a second PCR proceeded for about 7 to 11 cycles. Using its own MiXCR run on the 5' RACE reads, TCRdb lists one record per CDR3 protein. This sample has approximately 820,000 distinct CDR3 sequences, with around 43% found just once. Source material: blood. These receptors came from a man between 60 and 70 years old in good health.

The chain is built from TRBV6-6 and TRBJ1-1, with unresolved D. The CDR3 has 13 residues. CDR1 is MNHNY and CDR2 is SVGAGI in the germline V gene (reference sequence). Trimming removed 6 bases from V and 3 bases from J, with 11 bases in between. The CDR3 DNA sequence: TGTGCCAGCAGGGAGACACGAGACACTGAAGCTTTCTTT. Amino acid sequence: CASRETRDTEAFF.

The chain combines TRBV4-1 with TRBJ1-6; the D is unclear. Between the trimmed V and J ends, which lost 1 base and 0 bases, there was a span of 13 bases. The CDR3 length is 18 residues. CDR1 and CDR2 (germline): MGHRA, YSYEKL. In DNA, the CDR3 is TGCGCCAGCAGCCAAGGGAGGGCCCGGAGCTCCTATAATTCACCCCTCCACTTT. Residues: CASSQGRARSSYNSPLHF.

This clonotype was counted only a few times. This chain uses TRBV6-6 with TRBJ2-3; D is perhaps TRBD2 (6 bases). Germline V gene sequence: CDR1 MNHNY, CDR2 SVGAGI (reference sequence). V was clipped by 6 bases and J by 4 bases, with 20 bases between them. This CDR3 contains 16 residues. In DNA, the CDR3 is TGTGCCAGCAGCCTCCCGGCGGGGCAAGTGGCAGATACGCAGTATTTT. Amino acids: CASSLPAGQVADTQYF.

The chain employs TRBV29-1 and TRBJ1-5; D not certain. The CDR3 is made up of 13 amino acids. Germline values: CDR1 SQVTM, CDR2 ANQGSEA. Trimming left V 4 bases short and J 4 bases short, with 11 bases between. The CDR3 coding sequence is TGCAGCGTTGGGGGATCAGTGAATCAGCCCCAGCATTTT. It translates to CSVGGSVNQPQHF. The variable domain in full, completed from reference TRBV29-1 and TRBJ1-5, reads SAVISQKPSRDICQRGTSLTIQCQVDSQVTMMFWYRQQPGQSLTLIATANQGSEATYESGFVIDKFPISRPNLTFSTLTVSNMSPEDSSIYLCSVGGSVNQPQHFGDGTRLSIL.

About this clonotype: Since a much larger clone is just one base distant, this may be a read error. The chain couples TRBV3-1 to TRBJ1-5; D unresolved. The V gene's germline CDR1 is LGHDT and CDR2 YNNKEL (reference sequence). V was trimmed by 3 bases and J by 3 bases, leaving 3 bases between them. CDR3 length equals 12 residues. Here the CDR3 reads CASSQYNQPQHF. CDR3 nucleotides: TGTGCCAGCAGCCAGTACAATCAGCCCCAGCATTTT.

The V call is TRBV29-1, the J call TRBJ1-1; TRBD1 agrees at 7 bases. This CDR3 comprises 13 residues. V was clipped by 6 bases and J by 2 bases; unmatched bases: 6. Germline CDR1 and CDR2: SQVTM and ANQGSEA. CDR3 coding DNA: TGCAGCGTACCGGGACAGACAAACACTGAAGCTTTCTTT. This gives the protein CSVPGQTNTEAFF.

The rearrangement joins TRBV4-3 to TRBJ2-1; 7 bases fit TRBD2. This CDR3 has 16 residues. Germline CDR1 and CDR2: LGHNA and YSLEER. J was trimmed by 4 bases and V by 0 bases; bases with no gene match: 6. The chain's CDR3 is CASSQEYRGVYNEQFF. CDR3 nucleotides: TGCGCCAGCAGCCAAGAGTACCGGGGGGTTTACAATGAGCAGTTCTTC.

V gene TRBV5-5 combines with J gene TRBJ2-1, with 9 nucleotides matching TRBD1. The CDR3 covers 17 residues. The V gene end was trimmed by 2 bases and the J gene end by 9 bases; junction bases not matched to a gene: 15. The germline V gene has CDR1 SGHKS and CDR2 YYEKEE (reference sequence). CDR3 DNA sequence: TGTGCCAGCAGCTTTCAGGACAGGGGAGGCGGTTCGGGTGAGCAGTTCTTC. It encodes CASSFQDRGGGSGEQFF.

The V gene is TRBV20-1, the J gene TRBJ2-7; the match to TRBD2 covers 7 bases. After removal of 0 bases from V and 0 bases from J, the junction contained 5 bases not matched to a gene. Germline V gives CDR1 DFQATT, CDR2 SNEGSKA (reference sequence). This CDR3 has 15 residues. The CDR3 loop reads CSARDGGESSYEQYF. As DNA, the CDR3 is TGCAGTGCTAGAGATGGGGGGGAGAGCTCCTACGAGCAGTACTTC.

This clonotype was seen many times. The chain couples TRBV12-3 or TRBV12-4 to TRBJ2-5; weak D call: TRBD1 (6 bases). Trimming took off 6 bases at V and 4 bases at J, with 12 bases between the two ends. The CDR3 consists of 13 residues. This chain's CDR3 is CASSRTGRETQYF. As DNA, the CDR3 is TGTGCCAGCAGCAGAACAGGGCGAGAGACCCAGTACTTC.

The chain's CDR3 is CASSPGTKAFF. CDR3 DNA sequence: TGTGCCAGCAGCCCCGGGACAAAAGCTTTCTTT. V and J are TRBV9 and TRBJ1-1; possible D gene TRBD1, 6 bases. Germline V gives CDR1 SGDLS, CDR2 YYNGEE. The CDR3 spans 11 residues. The germline V and J ends were trimmed by 4 bases and 9 bases, with 10 bases remaining between them.

The chain uses TRBV2 and TRBJ2-2; 13 bases agree with TRBD2. After removal of 10 bases from V and 6 bases from J, the junction contained 8 bases not matched to a gene. Germline V lookup: CDR1 SNHLY, CDR2 FYNNEI. There are 15 residues in the CDR3. The CDR3 protein is CATRKTSGGAGELFF. For the CDR3, the DNA is TGTGCCACCCGAAAAACTAGCGGGGGGGCCGGGGAGCTGTTTTTT.

This clonotype was observed a few times. The CDR3 DNA follows: TGTGCCAGCAGCCAAGATCTTATCCGTAGCGAGCAGTACTTC. Its translation: CASSQDLIRSEQYF. The J gene is TRBJ2-7, the V gene TRBV14; no firm D call. CDR1 and CDR2 (germline): SGHDN, FVKESK. The CDR3 extends over 14 amino acids. Trimming removed 0 bases at V and 6 bases at J, with 12 bases between. Full variable domain (missing parts from reference TRBV14 and TRBJ2-7): EAGVTQFPSHSVIEKGQTVTLRCDPISGHDNLYWYRRVMGKEIKFLLHFVKESKQDESGMPNNRFLAERTGGTYSTLKVQPAELEDSGVYFCASSQDLIRSEQYFGPGTRLTVT.

The gene calls are TRBV7-2 and TRBJ2-3, with D possibly being TRBD1 or TRBD2 (5 bases each). This CDR3 spans 14 amino acids. Between the trimmed V and J ends, which lost 0 bases and 6 bases, there was a span of 10 bases. Germline CDR1 SGHTA, CDR2 FQGNSA. CDR3 coding DNA: TGTGCCAGCAGCTTAGCGGGATGGGGGGATACGCAGTATTTT. It specifies CASSLAGWGDTQYF.

This clonotype was observed a single time. The chain uses TRBV15 and TRBJ2-3; TRBD2 matches 10 bases. There are 19 residues in the CDR3. Germline CDR1 LNHNV, CDR2 YYDKDF (reference sequence). V dropped 1 base and J dropped 2; count of bases not matched to a gene: 12. CDR3 sequence (DNA): TGTGCCACCAGCAGAGGCTTCTCCTATCTAGCGGGGGTCACAGATACGCAGTATTTT. This gives the protein CATSRGFSYLAGVTDTQYF.

The J gene is TRBJ2-1, the V gene TRBV12-3 or TRBV12-4; D perhaps matches TRBD2 (6 bases). The CDR3 has 14 residues. Trimming took off 5 bases at V and 6 bases at J, with 14 bases between the two ends. DNA of the CDR3: TGTGCCAGCAGTCCATCTAGGGGACTCAATGAGCAGTTCTTC. Translating it yields CASSPSRGLNEQFF.

The chain has TRBV24-1 and TRBJ1-1, with 8 bases identical to TRBD1. The CDR3 runs to 16 residues. CDR1 and CDR2 from the germline V gene are KGHDR and SFDVKD. V was pared by 5 bases and J by 4 bases, with 11 bases of the junction left unmatched. In DNA form, the CDR3 reads TGTGCCACCAGTGCCAGTCCAGGGGGCGCCGCCACTGAAGCTTTCTTT. Encoded protein: CATSASPGGAATEAFF.

The sample holds a few counts of this clonotype. This chain links TRBV27 with TRBJ2-7, with D perhaps matching TRBD2 (6 bases). Per the germline V gene, CDR1 is MNHEY and CDR2 is SMNVEV (reference sequence). This CDR3 is 14 amino acids long. V lost 8 bases and J 2 bases, leaving 16 bases between the germline ends. DNA of the CDR3: TGTGCCAGCCGCCGAGGCGGGACCGCCTACGAGCAGTACTTC. This gives the protein CASRRGGTAYEQYF.

The CDR3 reads CAISDKGQGGYEQYF. In nucleotides, the CDR3 is TGTGCCATCAGTGATAAGGGACAGGGGGGATACGAGCAGTACTTC. The rearrangement joins TRBV10-3 to TRBJ2-7, with 11 bases lining up with TRBD1. The CDR3 extends over 15 amino acids. CDR1 is ENHRY, CDR2 SYGVKD, per germline. V dropped 3 bases and J dropped 4; count of bases not matched to a gene: 5.

This sequence joins TRBV5-1 and TRBJ2-1; D may be TRBD1 (6 bases). The V gene lost 4 bases and the J gene lost 6 bases, with 11 bases spanning the gap. Germline lookup yields CDR1 SGHRS and CDR2 YFSETQ. The CDR3 covers 13 residues. The DNA of the CDR3 is TGCGCCAGCAGCCTCCAGGGGCCCAATGAGCAGTTCTTC. This translates into CASSLQGPNEQFF.

V and J are TRBV10-3 and TRBJ2-7; D gene ambiguous. The CDR3 runs 17 residues. V lost 3 bases to trimming and J lost 0 bases, with 18 bases between them. Per the germline V gene, CDR1 is ENHRY and CDR2 is SYGVKD. CDR3 in amino acids: CAISESAGRTNSYEQYF. Written as DNA, the CDR3 is TGTGCCATCAGTGAAAGCGCCGGTCGGACGAACTCCTACGAGCAGTACTTC.

This clonotype was detected only a few times. The chain joins TRBV5-5 to TRBJ1-2; D is unresolved. The V end lost 0 bases, the J end lost 7 bases, and 13 bases lay between the germline ends. This CDR3 comprises 14 residues. Germline V gives CDR1 SGHKS, CDR2 YYEKEE (reference sequence). The CDR3 region has the DNA TGTGCCAGCAGCTTGGGGACCAACAAAGGTGGCTACACCTTC. Residues: CASSLGTNKGGYTF.

This clonotype appeared a few times. This rearrangement joins TRBV4-3 to TRBJ2-3; 10 bases agree with TRBD1. The V gene's germline CDR1 is LGHNA and CDR2 YSLEER. The CDR3 is 17 amino acids. V lost 0 bases, J lost 7 bases, and 10 bases stayed unmatched. Here the CDR3 DNA reads TGCGCCAGCAGCCAAGAAGTGTCGGGACAGGGGATGAATACGCAGTATTTT. This encodes CASSQEVSGQGMNTQYF.

This clonotype has only a few counts. The chain links TRBV29-1 to TRBJ2-1; D unresolved. Looked up from germline, CDR1 is SQVTM and CDR2 is ANQGSEA. Trimming shortened V by 2 bases and J by 10 bases, and 12 bases separated the two germline ends. CDR3 length: 12 amino acids. CDR3 bases: TGCAGCGTTGAACTAGTCCCGAACGAGCAGTTCTTC. It encodes CSVELVPNEQFF.

V is TRBV6-2 or TRBV6-3 and J is TRBJ1-2; no clear D gene. Germline V gene sequence: CDR1 MNHEY, CDR2 SVGEGT. The CDR3 sequence is 13 residues long. V dropped 6 bases and J dropped 8 bases, with 16 bases sitting between them. The CDR3 loop is CASSPDLVRGYTF. The CDR3 DNA is TGTGCCAGCAGCCCCGACCTCGTCAGGGGCTACACCTTC.

V usage is TRBV12-3 or TRBV12-4 and J usage is TRBJ1-2; the D gene is possibly TRBD1 (6 bases). V was clipped by 4 bases and J by 3 bases, with 9 bases between them. The CDR3 covers 13 residues. The CDR3 region has the DNA TGTGCCAGCAGTTCCAGGGGCTACTATGGCTACACCTTC. Its protein product is CASSSRGYYGYTF.

This rearrangement joins TRBV30 to TRBJ1-6, with 7 bases identical to TRBD1. The CDR3 runs 12 residues. V trimming: 3 bases; J trimming: 14 bases; junction bases outside the gene matches: 7. Germline CDR1 reads GTSNPN; CDR2 reads SVGIG (reference sequence). The CDR3 is CAWRTGARALHF. The CDR3 nucleotides read TGTGCCTGGAGAACAGGGGCCCGCGCCCTCCACTTT.

The chain recombines TRBV5-1 with TRBJ2-3; TRBD2 agrees at 7 bases. J lost 0 bases, V lost 3 bases, and 7 bases had no gene match. The CDR3 covers 16 residues. Germline V CDR1 and CDR2: SGHRS, YFSETQ. The CDR3: CASSWGAGYSTDTQYF. For the CDR3, the DNA is TGCGCCAGCAGCTGGGGAGCGGGGTATAGCACAGATACGCAGTATTTT.

The V gene is TRBV18, the J gene TRBJ2-5; D ambiguous. The CDR3 runs 13 residues. The V gene's germline CDR1 is KGHSH and CDR2 LQKENI. Trimming cost V 1 base and J 1 base, with 4 bases left between them. CDR3 DNA sequence: TGTGCCAGCTCACCACAGGGCCAAGAGACCCAGTACTTC. As protein: CASSPQGQETQYF.